The source of this T cell receptor beta chain is a study of human T cells and chemical hapten exposure. Overall study context: Scalp application of diphenylcyclopropenone was performed weekly in patients across the entire approximately 25-week study.

Germline V lookup: CDR1 MNHEY, CDR2 SVGAGI. V lost 1 base and J lost 1; bases outside the gene matches: 4. The CDR3 runs 16 residues. Concerning this clonotype itself: Its matching antigen is unknown.

Authors' methods: Sample TCR counts, which ranged from about 23,224 to 700,000, had a median of 95,638. MiXCR was run by TCRdb on the RACE reads, yielding one entry per CDR3 protein. These V and J calls originate from TCRdb's pipeline instead of the authors' own analysis. The profile shows 85,000 or so distinct CDR3 sequences, around a tenth of them singletons. Study-wide results and caveats: Expanded TCRs produced significantly more large CDR3 similarity clusters than controls did.

The sample's time point: patch test 1, 2 weeks after DPC sensitization. Treatment denoted: therapeutic diphenylcyclopropenone sensitization with weekly scalp DPC. The drawing of blood occurred before each patch test was applied. The chain is built from TRBV6-5 and TRBJ2-7; 10 bases align to TRBD1. Sequenced here: whole blood, sampled in connection with sensitization to the hapten diphenylcyclopropenone (DPC). The source of this sequence is a woman between 50 and 59 years old with alopecia areata. Some clones in this sample may be carry-over from other donors' samples. The CDR3 reads CASSYYPGQGSYEQYF. DNA of the CDR3: TGTGCCAGCAGTTACTATCCGGGACAGGGGTCCTACGAGCAGTACTTC.